These 29 T cell receptor beta chains came from one sample sequenced in a study of blood T cells in healthy people across ages. A sample-barcoded 5' primer and a J-beta primer mix were used in a second PCR of about 7 to 12 cycles. From the 5' RACE reads, TCRdb called clonotypes with MiXCR, one entry per CDR3 protein. This table has 1.8 million or so distinct CDR3 sequences, more than 35% appearing once. The sequencing input was blood. Receptor source: a human donor in good health.

The chain employs TRBV12-3 or TRBV12-4 and TRBJ2-4; TRBD2 might be the D (6 bases). V lost 7 bases and J 1 base, leaving 11 bases between the germline ends. The CDR3 contains 14 residues. The CDR3 sequence: CASTVGGAKNIQYF. DNA for the CDR3: TGTGCCAGCACGGTAGGAGGGGCCAAAAACATTCAGTACTTC.

This clonotype was detected a few times. V usage is TRBV5-1 and J usage is TRBJ2-7, with 13 bases identical to TRBD2. Germline CDR1 is SGHRS and CDR2 is YFSETQ. V lost 0 bases and J lost 2; bases outside the gene matches: 11. This CDR3 is built from 19 residues. The CDR3 DNA reads as TGCGCCAGCAGCTTGGTGCCCCGACTAGCGGGGGGCCAAACCTACGAGCAGTACTTC. It yields the protein CASSLVPRLAGGQTYEQYF.

This clonotype came up many times. The chain joins TRBV7-3 to TRBJ1-1; TRBD1 might be the D (5 bases). The CDR3 contains 15 residues. Germline lookup yields CDR1 SGHTA and CDR2 FQGTGA. V shed 6 bases and J shed 3 bases, with 17 bases lying between them. The CDR3 region has the DNA TGTGCCAGCAGTCAGAGAGGACAAGGGGACACTGAAGCTTTCTTT. It encodes CASSQRGQGDTEAFF.

This chain connects TRBV10-3 to TRBJ2-1, with unresolved D. Trimming left V 3 bases short and J 5 bases short, with 17 bases between. CDR3 size: 16 residues. Germline assignment: CDR1 ENHRY and CDR2 SYGVKD. The CDR3 DNA reads as TGTGCCATCAGTGACCCCTTTGAGGTGCCCGACAATGAGCAGTTCTTC. Translated: CAISDPFEVPDNEQFF.

This clonotype turned up a few times. The V call is TRBV7-9, the J call TRBJ2-3; the match to TRBD2 covers 7 bases. Looked up from germline, CDR1 is SEHNR and CDR2 is FQNEAQ (reference sequence). The V gene end was trimmed by 2 bases and the J gene end by 4 bases; junction bases not matched to a gene: 12. This CDR3 is 17 amino acids long. The CDR3 sequence: CASSLPSGLKVSDTQYF. In nucleotides, the CDR3 is TGTGCCAGCAGCTTACCTAGCGGATTGAAAGTTTCAGATACGCAGTATTTT.

The chain has TRBV3-1 and TRBJ1-2; 8 bases align to TRBD1. CDR1 LGHDT and CDR2 YNNKEL come from the germline V gene (reference sequence). With V trimmed by 1 base and J by 3 bases, 7 bases remained unmatched. The CDR3 totals 16 residues. The CDR3 sequence is CASSQGGQGTYYGYTF. The CDR3 DNA sequence: TGTGCCAGCAGCCAAGGAGGACAGGGAACCTACTATGGCTACACCTTC. The complete variable domain, with remaining parts taken from reference TRBV3-1 and TRBJ1-2, reads DTAVSQTPKYLVTQMGNDKSIKCEQNLGHDTMYWYKQDSKKFLKIMFSYNNKELIINETVPNRFSPKSPDKAHLNLHINSLELGDSAVYFCASSQGGQGTYYGYTFGSGTRLTVV.

This clonotype turned up a few times. This chain links TRBV7-2 with TRBJ2-1; tentatively, D is TRBD1 or TRBD2 (5 bases each). Germline V gene lookup returns CDR1 SGHTA and CDR2 FQGNSA. This CDR3 has 15 residues. V was pared by 0 bases and J by 7 bases, with 13 bases between. For the CDR3, the DNA is TGTGCCAGCAGCTTAGCCGGGACCACGAGGAATGAGCAGTTCTTC. This translates into CASSLAGTTRNEQFF.

The chain employs TRBV7-2 and TRBJ2-7; tentatively, D is TRBD1 or TRBD2 (5 bases each). Trimming removed 5 bases from V and 7 bases from J, with 15 bases in between. The CDR3 is 13 amino acids. In germline, CDR1 is SGHTA, CDR2 FQGNSA. CDR3 DNA sequence: TGTGCCAGCAGCAACGGGGCCTACAATGAGCAGTACTTC. Translated: CASSNGAYNEQYF.

The gene calls are TRBV6-6 and TRBJ2-2; no reliable D call. V gave up 2 bases and J gave up 3 bases, with 7 bases separating them. CDR3 length: 14 residues. CDR1 and CDR2 from the germline V gene are MNHNY and SVGAGI (reference sequence). The CDR3 here is CASSYRQYTGELFF. CDR3 bases: TGTGCCAGCAGTTACAGGCAGTACACCGGGGAGCTGTTTTTT.

This clonotype showed up just a few times. V gene TRBV28 combines with J gene TRBJ2-4; 10 positions agree with TRBD2. The CDR3 runs 18 residues. Trimming removed 5 bases from V and 3 bases from J; junction bases left unmatched: 13. The V gene's germline CDR1 is MDHEN and CDR2 SYDVKM. The CDR3 is CASSPLAGDYSGKNIQYF. CDR3 coding DNA: TGTGCCAGCAGTCCTCTAGCGGGGGATTATTCAGGCAAAAACATTCAGTACTTC.

The chain combines TRBV12-3 or TRBV12-4 with TRBJ1-5, with 7 nucleotides matching TRBD1. The CDR3 sequence is 15 residues long. V dropped 4 bases and J dropped 0; count of bases not matched to a gene: 3. CDR3 DNA sequence: TGTGCCAGCAGTTGGGGGACAGTTAGCAATCAGCCCCAGCATTTT. It yields the protein CASSWGTVSNQPQHF.

This chain links TRBV2 with TRBJ2-3; no firm D call. V dropped 0 bases and J dropped 4 bases, with 8 bases sitting between them. The germline V gene has CDR1 SNHLY and CDR2 FYNNEI. The CDR3 is made up of 14 amino acids. CDR3 DNA sequence: TGTGCCAGCAGTGAAGCGCTTAGCTCAGATACGCAGTATTTT. Translated, it gives CASSEALSSDTQYF. Combining the CDR3 with reference TRBV2 and TRBJ2-3 gives the whole variable domain EPEVTQTPSHQVTQMGQEVILRCVPISNHLYFYWYRQILGQKVEFLVSFYNNEISEKSEIFDDQFSVERPDGSNFTLKIRSTKLEDSAMYFCASSEALSSDTQYFGPGTRLTVL.

The chain's CDR3 is CSASGGDESYNEQFF. The CDR3 region has the DNA TGCAGTGCTAGTGGAGGGGACGAATCCTACAATGAGCAGTTCTTC. The rearrangement joins TRBV20-1 to TRBJ2-1; tentative D call: TRBD2 (6 bases). Germline V gene lookup returns CDR1 DFQATT and CDR2 SNEGSKA (reference sequence). Trimming left V 3 bases short and J 1 base short, with 13 bases between. The CDR3 totals 15 residues.

J is TRBJ1-1 and V is TRBV12-3 or TRBV12-4; no firm D call. Trimming removed 6 bases at V and 2 bases at J, with 13 bases between. The CDR3 has 14 residues. In DNA, the CDR3 is TGTGCCAGCAGGTATCCTAAGGTCAACACTGAAGCTTTCTTT. The encoded protein is CASRYPKVNTEAFF.

This chain joins TRBV3-1 and TRBJ1-2; D gene unclear. Between the trimmed V and J ends, which lost 0 bases and 0 bases, there was a span of 11 bases. From germline, CDR1 is LGHDT and CDR2 YNNKEL (reference sequence). This CDR3 has 16 amino acids. The CDR3 DNA reads as TGTGCCAGCAGCCAAGATTTGGAAGACCCTAACTATGGCTACACCTTC. Translating it yields CASSQDLEDPNYGYTF.

The CDR3 region is CASSYSWRASSGNTIYF. CDR3 nucleotide sequence: TGTGCCAGCAGTTACTCTTGGCGGGCTAGCTCTGGAAACACCATATATTTT. The chain employs TRBV6-5 and TRBJ1-3; D not resolved. Trimming took 0 bases from V and 0 from J, leaving 12 bases between them. The CDR3 contains 17 residues. CDR1 is MNHEY, CDR2 SVGAGI, per germline.

The chain is built from TRBV5-5 and TRBJ2-3; the D gene is possibly TRBD2 (6 bases). CDR3 size: 16 residues. The V gene lost 4 bases and the J gene lost 0 bases, with 15 bases spanning the gap. Per the germline V gene, CDR1 is SGHKS and CDR2 is YYEKEE (reference sequence). The CDR3 sequence: CASSAPLAESTDTQYF. DNA of the CDR3: TGTGCCAGCAGCGCCCCATTAGCGGAGAGCACAGATACGCAGTATTTT.

This clonotype was found a few times. This sequence joins TRBV5-5 and TRBJ2-7, with 7 bases fitting TRBD1. Trimming took 4 bases from V and 2 from J; bases not matched to a gene: 9. There are 15 residues in the CDR3. Germline-derived CDR1 and CDR2 are SGHKS and YYEKEE (reference sequence). The CDR3 loop reads CASSPIQTGTYEQYF. The CDR3 DNA follows: TGTGCCAGCAGCCCTATACAGACAGGGACCTACGAGCAGTACTTC.

This clonotype was observed a few times. This sequence joins TRBV12-3 or TRBV12-4 and TRBJ1-2, with 8 bases lining up with TRBD1. Trimming at V came to 4 bases and at J to 4 bases, leaving 5 bases not matched to a gene. This CDR3 has 14 residues. The CDR3 DNA is TGTGCCAGCAGTTCAGGGGGCGCGGGCTATGGCTACACCTTC. This encodes CASSSGGAGYGYTF.

The gene calls are TRBV12-5 and TRBJ1-5; no clear D. Germline values: CDR1 LGHNT, CDR2 FRNRAP. The CDR3 is 13 residues long. Trimming took off 3 bases at V and 3 bases at J, with 6 bases between the two ends. The CDR3 DNA is TGTGCTAGTGGTTTCGACACCAATCAGCCCCAGCATTTT. Translating gives CASGFDTNQPQHF.

This clonotype was seen a few times. The rearrangement joins TRBV20-1 to TRBJ1-5; 11 bases line up with TRBD1. This CDR3 is 18 amino acids long. Germline assignment: CDR1 DFQATT and CDR2 SNEGSKA (reference sequence). V gave up 3 bases and J gave up 0 bases; unmatched junction bases: 10. CDR3 sequence (DNA): TGCAGTGCTAGGACCCCGGGACAGGGGGGTAGTAGCAATCAGCCCCAGCATTTT. It is translated as CSARTPGQGGSSNQPQHF.

The chain carries TRBV6-2 or TRBV6-3 and TRBJ2-1; D may be TRBD2 (6 bases). CDR3 length equals 15 residues. The germline V gene encodes CDR1 MNHEY and CDR2 SVGEGT. V lost 2 bases and J lost 4, with 12 bases in between. CDR3 residues: CASSYGTSYYNEQFF. The CDR3 region has the DNA TGTGCCAGCAGTTACGGCACTAGCTATTACAATGAGCAGTTCTTC.

The chain is built from TRBV20-1 and TRBJ2-3; TRBD2 matches 8 bases. Trimming took 5 bases from V and 3 from J; bases not matched to a gene: 10. The CDR3 runs to 15 residues. Germline V gives CDR1 DFQATT, CDR2 SNEGSKA (reference sequence). The CDR3 loop reads CSASGVAGLTDTQYF. CDR3 nucleotide sequence: TGCAGTGCTTCAGGGGTAGCGGGGCTTACAGATACGCAGTATTTT.

This clonotype showed up just a few times. The chain recombines TRBV4-1 with TRBJ2-3; 7 nucleotides agree with TRBD1. The CDR3 spans 16 residues. Looked up from germline, CDR1 is MGHRA and CDR2 is YSYEKL. V shed 4 bases, J shed 2 bases, and the junction held 9 bases outside the gene matches. CDR3 nucleotides: TGCGCCAGCAGCCGCCTTGGACAGGCGATCACAGATACGCAGTATTTT. Protein product: CASSRLGQAITDTQYF.

This clonotype appeared once. The V call is TRBV25-1, the J call TRBJ2-2; 7 nucleotides align to TRBD1. Trimming cost V 0 bases and J 0 bases; bases outside gene matches: 7. Germline V gene lookup returns CDR1 MGHDK and CDR2 SYGVNS. This CDR3 is 18 amino acids long. CDR3 region: CASSEYFTGDPNTGELFF. DNA for the CDR3: TGTGCCAGCAGTGAATATTTTACAGGGGATCCGAACACCGGGGAGCTGTTTTTT.

The chain has TRBV6-4 and TRBJ2-5; 9 bases line up with TRBD2. The CDR3 is 15 amino acids. The V gene end was trimmed by 3 bases and the J gene end by 7 bases; junction bases not matched to a gene: 9. Germline V gene data show CDR1 as MRHNA and CDR2 as SNTAGT. The CDR3 region has the DNA TGTGCCAGCAGTGAGATGACTAGCGGCTTGGCGACCCAGTACTTC. As protein: CASSEMTSGLATQYF.

This clonotype was recorded a few times. The rearrangement uses TRBV4-3 and TRBJ1-1, with TRBD1 as a possible D gene (6 bases). The germline CDR1 and CDR2 sequences are LGHNA and YSLEER. The CDR3 is made up of 16 amino acids. Trimming removed 0 bases at V and 5 bases at J, with 16 bases between. For the CDR3, the DNA is TGCGCCAGCAGCCAAGATGCGGGGGGGGCGGGTACTGAAGCTTTCTTT. It translates to CASSQDAGGAGTEAFF.

The rearrangement joins TRBV20-1 to TRBJ1-1, with D possibly matching TRBD1 (6 bases). The CDR3 has 14 residues. The germline CDR1 and CDR2 sequences are DFQATT and SNEGSKA (reference sequence). The germline V and J ends were trimmed by 2 bases and 3 bases, with 13 bases remaining between them. CDR3 sequence (DNA): TGCAGTGCTAGAAAGACAGGTGCGGACACTGAAGCTTTCTTT. It translates to CSARKTGADTEAFF.

V gene TRBV5-1 combines with J gene TRBJ1-4; tentative D call: TRBD1 (6 bases). V gave up 2 bases and J gave up 3 bases, with 23 bases separating them. CDR1 is SGHRS, CDR2 YFSETQ, per germline. CDR3 size: 19 residues. CDR3 DNA: TGCGCCAGCAGCTTAAGCGAACCGACAGGACTTACGGCTAATGAAAAACTGTTTTTT. Amino acids: CASSLSEPTGLTANEKLFF.